This T cell receptor beta chain was obtained from a study of blood T cell repertoires in COVID-19. Study-wide context: Samples taken during acute and convalescent COVID-19 were collected in the United States, Italy and Spain. PBMCs, B-cell-depleted T cells, or T cells provided the cDNA or gDNA that made up the material.

Per the germline V gene, CDR1 is LNHDA and CDR2 is SQIVND (reference sequence). The J segment lost 6 bases and the V segment lost 5 bases, leaving 6 bases of the junction unmatched. The CDR3 sequence is 15 residues long. The protocol was immunoSEQ multiplex PCR, while the TCRdb copy is restricted to in-frame clones and leaves out a portion. This sample has fewer than 250,000 clones, with approximately 84% found just once. Specimen: peripheral blood. The V and J genes are TRBV19 and TRBJ2-1; 11 nucleotides agree with TRBD1. This sequence was found in a woman aged 45-59 years with active or convalescent COVID-19. CDR3 sequence: CASSLRDRGSNEQFF. Written as DNA, the CDR3 is TGTGCCAGTAGTCTCCGGGACAGGGGGTCCAATGAGCAGTTCTTC.